Reported below is one TCR beta chain. The source of the sample is a study of blood T cell repertoires in COVID-19. Looking at the study overall: Acute and convalescent COVID-19 samples came from the United States, Italy and Spain.

The CDR3 runs 13 residues. V shed 10 bases and J 0 bases; nucleotides not matched to a gene: 5. CDR1 is MNHEY and CDR2 is SVGAGI in the germline V gene. Profiled with immunoSEQ multiplex PCR; TCRdb holds only in-frame clones, not every one. There are a few hundred thousand clones in the sample; around 84% occur only once, and approximately 3.6% lies in the top ten. This chain connects TRBV6-5 to TRBJ1-2; 7 bases are a match to TRBD1. The origin of this receptor is a woman younger than 35 with acute or convalescent COVID-19. The sequencing input was peripheral blood. The CDR3 is CATRDRANYGYTF. CDR3 nucleotide sequence: TGTGCCACCCGGGACAGAGCTAACTATGGCTACACCTTC.